A selection of T cell receptor beta chains follows, all from one sample in a study of cytomegalovirus exposure and HLA in healthy donors. The protocol was immunoSEQ multiplex PCR, while the TCRdb copy is restricted to in-frame clones and leaves out a portion. The repertoire holds approximately 170,000 clones, with 62% as singletons. Sequencing input: PBMCs. The receptors derive from a middle-aged man in good health and CMV-seronegative. The CDR3 runs from the conserved cysteine through the conserved F or W. The order of the fields is D gene, J gene, V gene, clone size, CDR3 DNA, CDR3 protein. A D gene is named only where the DNA matches it firmly. Only some rows state a clone size, as once, few, many or a class for expanded clones.

d_gene: TRBD1
j_gene: TRBJ1-4
v_gene: TRBV15
abundance: NA
CDR3nt: TGTGCCACCAGACGTGGACAGGGTTTTGAAAAACTGTTTTTT
CDR3aa: CATRRGQGFEKLFF

d_gene: NA
j_gene: TRBJ2-1
v_gene: TRBV29-1
abundance: few
CDR3nt: TGCAGCGTTCCACGCGGGAATGAGCAGTTCTTC
CDR3aa: CSVPRGNEQFF

d_gene: TRBD1
j_gene: TRBJ2-6
v_gene: TRBV6-1
abundance: NA
CDR3nt: TGTGCCAGCAGATCACAGGGGACCGGGGCCAACGTCCTGACTTTC
CDR3aa: CASRSQGTGANVLTF

d_gene: TRBD2
j_gene: TRBJ2-3
v_gene: TRBV5-1
abundance: NA
CDR3nt: TGCGCCAGCAGCCTCGGACTAGCGGGCCTGTGGGATACGCAGTATTTT
CDR3aa: CASSLGLAGLWDTQYF

d_gene: TRBD2
j_gene: TRBJ2-3
v_gene: TRBV11-2
abundance: once
CDR3nt: TGTGCCAGCAGCTCCCGTGTTAGCGGGGACCTTTTGAATACGCAGTATTTT
CDR3aa: CASSSRVSGDLLNTQYF

d_gene: TRBD1
j_gene: TRBJ1-2
v_gene: TRBV25-1
abundance: NA
CDR3nt: TGTGCCAGCCCTTCCCCGGGACAGGGAGGCTACACCTTC
CDR3aa: CASPSPGQGGYTF

d_gene: TRBD2
j_gene: TRBJ2-5
v_gene: TRBV29-1
abundance: NA
CDR3nt: TGCAGCGTTGAAGATCGAAGGAGCGGGAGGCCGGGGGAGCAGTACTTC
CDR3aa: CSVEDRRSGRPGEQYF

d_gene: TRBD2
j_gene: TRBJ2-3
v_gene: TRBV5-4
abundance: NA
CDR3nt: TGTGCCAGCAGCTTTAAAAGGAGCGGGGGACCTACAGATACGCAGTATTTT
CDR3aa: CASSFKRSGGPTDTQYF

d_gene: TRBD1
j_gene: TRBJ1-6
v_gene: TRBV5-5
abundance: once
CDR3nt: TGTGCCAGCAGCTTGCGACAGGGTAATTCACCCCTCCACTTT
CDR3aa: CASSLRQGNSPLHF

d_gene: TRBD2
j_gene: TRBJ2-7
v_gene: TRBV6-1
abundance: NA
CDR3nt: TGTGCCAGCAGTGCGGGACTATCATACGAGCAGTACTTC
CDR3aa: CASSAGLSYEQYF

d_gene: TRBD2
j_gene: TRBJ2-5
v_gene: TRBV14
abundance: few
CDR3nt: TGTGCCAGCAGCCAAGGCCGGGGAGGGCAAGAGACCCAGTACTTC
CDR3aa: CASSQGRGGQETQYF

d_gene: TRBD2
j_gene: TRBJ2-7
v_gene: TRBV4-3
abundance: NA
CDR3nt: TGCGCCAGCAGCCAAGGCACTAGCGGCACCTACGAGCAGTACTTC
CDR3aa: CASSQGTSGTYEQYF

d_gene: NA
j_gene: TRBJ1-2
v_gene: TRBV7-2
abundance: NA
CDR3nt: TGTGCCAGCAGCTTAGCCGGGGGGCGCGACTATGGCTACACCTTC
CDR3aa: CASSLAGGRDYGYTF

d_gene: NA
j_gene: TRBJ1-2
v_gene: TRBV6-6
abundance: NA
CDR3nt: TGTGCCAGCACCAGAGGGAACACGAACTATGGCTACACCTTC
CDR3aa: CASTRGNTNYGYTF

d_gene: NA
j_gene: TRBJ2-7
v_gene: TRBV6-6
abundance: NA
CDR3nt: TGTGCCAGCAGTTACGATCCTGATAGCGGAGCCTACGAGCAGTACTTC
CDR3aa: CASSYDPDSGAYEQYF

d_gene: NA
j_gene: TRBJ2-1
v_gene: TRBV7-9
abundance: NA
CDR3nt: TGTGCCAGCAGCTTAGCAGTGGCAGGGGTCAATGAGCAGTTCTTC
CDR3aa: CASSLAVAGVNEQFF

d_gene: TRBD2
j_gene: TRBJ2-5
v_gene: TRBV9
abundance: NA
CDR3nt: TGTGCCAGCAGCCCTCAGACTAGCGGGACAAGACAGACCCAGTACTTC
CDR3aa: CASSPQTSGTRQTQYF

d_gene: TRBD1
j_gene: TRBJ1-1
v_gene: TRBV5-4
abundance: NA
CDR3nt: TGTGCCAGCAGCCAGGGGACAGGGGACACTGAAGCTTTCTTT
CDR3aa: CASSQGTGDTEAFF

d_gene: TRBD2
j_gene: TRBJ2-2
v_gene: TRBV7-2
abundance: NA
CDR3nt: TGTGCCAGCAGCTTAGTTGGGACTAGCGGGGTATATACCGGGGAGCTGTTTTTT
CDR3aa: CASSLVGTSGVYTGELFF

d_gene: TRBD2
j_gene: TRBJ2-3
v_gene: TRBV30
abundance: NA
CDR3nt: TGTGCCTGGAGTTCCGGGGGGACTTCGGGGTATTTT
CDR3aa: CAWSSGGTSGYF

d_gene: TRBD2
j_gene: TRBJ2-1
v_gene: TRBV19
abundance: NA
CDR3nt: TGTGCCAGCAGACTAGCGGGAGGATCTGAGCAGTTCTTC
CDR3aa: CASRLAGGSEQFF

d_gene: NA
j_gene: TRBJ1-1
v_gene: TRBV5-1
abundance: NA
CDR3nt: TGCGCCAGCAGCTTGGAGGTACAGGCGAACACTGAAGCTTTCTTT
CDR3aa: CASSLEVQANTEAFF

d_gene: TRBD2
j_gene: TRBJ2-7
v_gene: TRBV5-5
abundance: NA
CDR3nt: TGTGCCAGCAGGCGCGAGGGCGGGGGAGGCTACGAGCAGTACTTC
CDR3aa: CASRREGGGGYEQYF

d_gene: NA
j_gene: TRBJ2-3
v_gene: TRBV7-3
abundance: once
CDR3nt: TGTGCCAGCAGCGTAGCAACCACAGATACGCAGTATTTT
CDR3aa: CASSVATTDTQYF

d_gene: NA
j_gene: TRBJ2-3
v_gene: TRBV9
abundance: NA
CDR3nt: TGTGCCAGCAGCGTGACAGCCACAGATACGCAGTATTTT
CDR3aa: CASSVTATDTQYF

d_gene: NA
j_gene: TRBJ1-6
v_gene: TRBV7-9
abundance: NA
CDR3nt: TGTGCCAGCAGCTTAGCGTCGGGTAGGGGGAGTTCACCCCTCCACTTT
CDR3aa: CASSLASGRGSSPLHF

d_gene: NA
j_gene: TRBJ1-1
v_gene: TRBV29-1
abundance: NA
CDR3nt: TGCAGCGTTGGCGGCAGGGGAACCCCCCTGGAAAACACTGAAGCTTTCTTT
CDR3aa: CSVGGRGTPLENTEAFF

d_gene: TRBD1
j_gene: TRBJ1-4
v_gene: TRBV2
abundance: NA
CDR3nt: TGTGCCAGCAGAAGGGACAGGGGGATTGCCAATGAAAAACTGTTTTTT
CDR3aa: CASRRDRGIANEKLFF

d_gene: NA
j_gene: TRBJ1-1
v_gene: TRBV7-8
abundance: NA
CDR3nt: TGTGCCAGCAGCGAGAGAGAGTTCTCTGAAGCTTTCTTT
CDR3aa: CASSEREFSEAFF

d_gene: NA
j_gene: TRBJ2-1
v_gene: TRBV4-2
abundance: NA
CDR3nt: TGTGCCAGCAGCCAAGAGGCGGGATTGGCAAATGAGCAGTTCTTC
CDR3aa: CASSQEAGLANEQFF

d_gene: TRBD1
j_gene: TRBJ2-7
v_gene: TRBV4-1
abundance: NA
CDR3nt: TGCGCCAGCAGCCACGTTGGACAGGAGATATCCTACGAGCAGTACTTC
CDR3aa: CASSHVGQEISYEQYF

d_gene: NA
j_gene: TRBJ2-7
v_gene: TRBV6-1
abundance: few
CDR3nt: TGTGCCAGCAGTGGCCCAGGGGTTACCAACGAGCAGTACTTC
CDR3aa: CASSGPGVTNEQYF

d_gene: TRBD1
j_gene: TRBJ2-3
v_gene: TRBV6-6
abundance: few
CDR3nt: TGTGCCAGCAGTTACCGACAGGGTGGGACAGATACGCAGTATTTT
CDR3aa: CASSYRQGGTDTQYF

d_gene: TRBD2
j_gene: TRBJ2-3
v_gene: TRBV6-4
abundance: NA
CDR3nt: TGTGCCAGCAGTGATGGAGCGGGGGGGACAGATACGCAGTATTTT
CDR3aa: CASSDGAGGTDTQYF

d_gene: TRBD2
j_gene: TRBJ2-5
v_gene: TRBV28
abundance: few
CDR3nt: TGTGCCAGCACCCCGCCGGGGGGGCTAGAGACCCAGTACTTC
CDR3aa: CASTPPGGLETQYF

d_gene: NA
j_gene: TRBJ2-4
v_gene: TRBV9
abundance: few
CDR3nt: TGTGCCAGCAGCGTAGATAGCGGAGTTAACATTCAGTACTTC
CDR3aa: CASSVDSGVNIQYF

d_gene: TRBD1
j_gene: TRBJ2-1
v_gene: TRBV7-9
abundance: few
CDR3nt: TGTGCCAGCAGCTTAGGGGACAGGGATAGCAATGAGCAGTTCTTC
CDR3aa: CASSLGDRDSNEQFF

d_gene: NA
j_gene: TRBJ1-5
v_gene: TRBV29-1
abundance: few
CDR3nt: TGCAGCGTTGGGGGAGTCAATCAGCCCCAGCATTTT
CDR3aa: CSVGGVNQPQHF

d_gene: NA
j_gene: TRBJ1-4
v_gene: TRBV11-2
abundance: NA
CDR3nt: TGTGCCAGCAGCTTACGGGGGTTTGCAACTAATGAAAAACTGTTTTTT
CDR3aa: CASSLRGFATNEKLFF

d_gene: TRBD2
j_gene: TRBJ2-1
v_gene: TRBV4-2
abundance: NA
CDR3nt: TGTGCCAGCAGCCAAGAGTGGCGGGAGGTTGCCTCCTACAATGAGCAGTTCTTC
CDR3aa: CASSQEWREVASYNEQFF

d_gene: NA
j_gene: TRBJ1-1
v_gene: TRBV29-1
abundance: NA
CDR3nt: TGCAGCGTTGGGCGACTGGGAGCTGAAGCTTTCTTT
CDR3aa: CSVGRLGAEAFF

d_gene: TRBD2
j_gene: TRBJ2-5
v_gene: TRBV9
abundance: few
CDR3nt: TGTGCCAGCAATAGCGGGAGGGCCACAGAGACCCAGTACTTC
CDR3aa: CASNSGRATETQYF

d_gene: NA
j_gene: TRBJ1-2
v_gene: TRBV2
abundance: few
CDR3nt: TGTGCCAGCAGGATCAACAGGGAAATTAACTATGGCTACACCTTC
CDR3aa: CASRINREINYGYTF

d_gene: TRBD2
j_gene: TRBJ2-1
v_gene: TRBV9
abundance: NA
CDR3nt: TGTGCCAGCAGCGTAGGGGCGGCGGGAGGGCCAGACAATGAGCAGTTCTTC
CDR3aa: CASSVGAAGGPDNEQFF

d_gene: NA
j_gene: TRBJ2-1
v_gene: TRBV11-3
abundance: NA
CDR3nt: TGTGCCAGCAGCCGACGACAGGATGAGCAGTTCTTC
CDR3aa: CASSRRQDEQFF

d_gene: NA
j_gene: TRBJ2-7
v_gene: TRBV21-1
abundance: NA
CDR3nt: TGTGCCAGCAGCCTAGGACACTTCTCCTACGAGCAGTACTTC
CDR3aa: CASSLGHFSYEQYF

d_gene: TRBD2
j_gene: TRBJ2-3
v_gene: TRBV6-4
abundance: NA
CDR3nt: TGTGCCAGCAGTGTACTAGCGGGGGGGCCGAAGGACACAGATACGCAGTATTTT
CDR3aa: CASSVLAGGPKDTDTQYF

d_gene: TRBD1
j_gene: TRBJ2-2
v_gene: TRBV28
abundance: few
CDR3nt: TGTGCCAGCAGTTTGGACAGGGGGACCGGGGAGCTGTTTTTT
CDR3aa: CASSLDRGTGELFF